These T cell receptor beta chains were read from a single sample in a study of beta chain features in type 1 diabetes. Using immunoSEQ multiplex PCR, the repertoire was profiled, and TCRdb retains in-frame clones only, with some absent. The repertoire has approximately 160,000 clones, approximately 10% of them found once; the top ten carry approximately 0.46%. Sequenced sample: central memory CD4+ T cells from blood. The origin of the receptors is a man aged 25-40 years with type 1 diabetes. The CDR3 runs from the conserved cysteine through the conserved F or W. A D gene is named only where the DNA matches it firmly. Not every row has a clone size; where given, it reads once, few, many or a size class.

TRBV19,few,TRBD2,TRBJ2-1,CASKGSSGRNEQFF,TGTGCCAGTAAAGGTTCCAGCGGGAGGAATGAGCAGTTCTTC
TRBV6-6,few,.,TRBJ1-2,CASAGPDRANYGYTF,TGTGCCAGCGCGGGCCCAGACCGAGCTAACTATGGCTACACCTTC
TRBV30,few,.,TRBJ1-1,CAWKARLINTEAFF,TGTGCCTGGAAAGCAAGACTAATTAACACTGAAGCTTTCTTT
TRBV7-2,.,.,TRBJ1-5,CASSPGGSSNQPQHF,TGTGCCAGCAGCCCCGGAGGGAGTAGCAATCAGCCCCAGCATTTT
TRBV11-2,few,.,TRBJ2-7,CASSLEGGPYEQYF,TGTGCCAGCAGCTTAGAGGGGGGGCCCTACGAGCAGTACTTC
TRBV6-1,.,.,TRBJ2-3,CASSELSHGAADTQYF,TGTGCCAGCAGTGAACTCTCCCACGGAGCCGCGGATACGCAGTATTTT
TRBV2,.,.,TRBJ1-2,CASSVGAYGYTF,TGTGCCAGCAGTGTAGGGGCCTATGGCTACACCTTC
TRBV7-9,few,.,TRBJ2-3,CASSRSAFRITTDTQYF,TGTGCCAGCAGCCGATCCGCGTTTCGCATAACCACAGATACGCAGTATTTT
TRBV5-4,.,TRBD1,TRBJ1-1,CASSFTGGKKNTEAFF,TGTGCCAGCAGCTTTACAGGGGGAAAAAAGAACACTGAAGCTTTCTTT
TRBV5-1,few,.,TRBJ1-1,CASSARVQNTEAFF,TGCGCCAGCAGCGCCCGGGTCCAGAACACTGAAGCTTTCTTT